These 7 T cell receptor beta chains were all obtained from the same sample, sequenced in a study of blood T cell repertoires in COVID-19. Only in-frame clones appear in the TCRdb table, and some are missing; sequencing was by immunoSEQ multiplex PCR. The sample consists of approximately 460,000 clones, approximately 92% of them appearing once. Sequenced input: peripheral blood. The receptors originated from a man aged 18 to 29 with COVID-19, enrolled during active disease.

This chain uses TRBV24-1 with TRBJ2-3; weak D call: TRBD2 (5 bases). This CDR3 is built from 15 residues. V lost 6 bases, J lost 0 bases, and 12 bases lay in between. Germline CDR1 is KGHDR and CDR2 is SFDVKD. CDR3 nucleotide sequence: TGTGCCACCAGTCCCCGGGGTACTAGCACAGATACGCAGTATTTT. It codes for CATSPRGTSTDTQYF.

The J gene is TRBJ1-5, the V gene TRBV6-4; 8 positions match TRBD1. The CDR3 length is 16 residues. V dropped 5 bases and J dropped 3; count of bases not matched to a gene: 9. Per germline, CDR1 MRHNA and CDR2 SNTAGT. CDR3 nucleotide sequence: TGTGCCAGCAGTCTCAGCGGACAGGGTACCAATCAGCCCCAGCATTTT. Protein product: CASSLSGQGTNQPQHF.

The rearrangement links TRBV5-4 to TRBJ1-2, with TRBD1 matching 10 bases. V lost 1 base to trimming and J lost 5 bases; unmatched junction nucleotides: 5. CDR3 length: 15 residues. Germline lookup yields CDR1 SGHNT and CDR2 YYREEE (reference sequence). The CDR3 here is CASSLYLGQGYGYTF. Here the CDR3 DNA reads TGTGCCAGCAGCTTGTATCTGGGACAGGGGTATGGCTACACCTTC.

The chain joins TRBV7-3 to TRBJ2-2, with 7 bases aligning to TRBD2. From germline, CDR1 is SGHTA and CDR2 FQGTGA. This CDR3 has 17 amino acids. The V gene end was trimmed by 1 base and the J gene end by 4 bases; junction bases not matched to a gene: 9. CDR3 sequence: CASSLRSTRTSTGELFF. CDR3 nucleotide sequence: TGTGCCAGCAGCTTAAGGAGTACCCGGACTAGCACCGGGGAGCTGTTTTTT.

V usage is TRBV5-6 and J usage is TRBJ1-2; the D gene is possibly TRBD1 (6 bases). Looked up from germline, CDR1 is SGHDT and CDR2 is YYEEEE. Trimming took 0 bases from V and 7 from J, leaving 7 bases between them. CDR3 length: 12 amino acids. In DNA, the CDR3 is TGTGCCAGCAGCTTGGACAGGGTTGGCTACACCTTC. Translating it yields CASSLDRVGYTF.

Here the CDR3 DNA reads TGTGCCAGTGACAGAGACAACTATGGCTACACCTTC. It specifies CASDRDNYGYTF. This chain links TRBV6-5 with TRBJ1-2; D may be TRBD1 (5 bases). CDR3 size: 12 residues. Germline assignment: CDR1 MNHEY and CDR2 SVGAGI. Trimming pared 9 bases from V and 2 bases from J, leaving 10 bases between.

V gene TRBV5-1 combines with J gene TRBJ2-1, with 7 bases aligning to TRBD2. The germline V gene has CDR1 SGHRS and CDR2 YFSETQ. There are 14 residues in the CDR3. V gave up 0 bases and J gave up 9 bases; unmatched junction bases: 6. CDR3 nucleotides: TGCGCCAGCAGCTTGGGGACTAGATCCTTTGAGCAGTTCTTC. It yields the protein CASSLGTRSFEQFF.